This T cell receptor beta chain comes out of a study of T cells in Graves' hyperthyroidism and ophthalmopathy. The CDR3 covers 14 residues. CDR1 is SGHAT, CDR2 FQNNGV, per germline. V lost 4 bases and J lost 1, with 11 bases in between. This clonotype was detected many times. Amplification targeted TCR beta CDR3 regions from RNA transcripts. The HTBI primer set served for first-round RT-PCR of the TCR CDR3. One entry per CDR3 protein results from TCRdb running MiXCR on the multiplex PCR reads. The table has some 300,000 distinct CDR3 sequences, less than 20% seen once; the top ten hold about 35%. The genes are TRBV11-2 and TRBJ2-7, with a possible D match to TRBD1 (6 bases). The receptor was derived from a man between 45 and 60 years old with Graves' ophthalmopathy. Sequencing used blood. CDR3 sequence: CASSSRTESYEQYF. The CDR3 DNA reads as TGTGCCAGCAGCTCCCGGACAGAATCCTACGAGCAGTACTTC.